This T cell receptor beta chain was sequenced in a study of blood T cell repertoires in COVID-19. Across the whole study: COVID-19 samples from acute and convalescent phases originated in the United States, Italy and Spain.

Germline V gene lookup returns CDR1 SGHTS and CDR2 YDEGEE. The CDR3 length is 14 residues. J lost 5 bases, V lost 5 bases, and 8 bases had no gene match. Produced via immunoSEQ multiplex PCR; TCRdb's table is partial and in-frame only. The sample has 150,000 to 200,000 clones, around 84% seen once. The sample comprised peripheral blood. This TCR was sampled from a woman in her 70s with COVID-19, enrolled during active disease. This chain connects TRBV5-8 to TRBJ2-3; TRBD2 matches at 7 bases. CDR3 nucleotide sequence: TGTGCCAGCAGAATAGGCAGGGAGGGAGATACGCAGTATTTT. Residues: CASRIGREGDTQYF.